This T cell receptor beta chain was sequenced for a study of T and B cells in COVID-19 patients. On the study more broadly: Recovered patients mostly had mild to moderate COVID-19 managed as outpatients. Of 20 to 25 active-infection patients, approximately twelve were critically ill with mechanical ventilation or extracorporeal membrane oxygenation.

BIOMED2 TRB-A/B primer pools were used in multiplex TRB PCR. TCRdb called the multiplex PCR reads again in MiXCR, with one record for every CDR3 protein. The sample lists roughly 13,000 distinct CDR3 sequences, 28% occurring once. Broader study findings: Early severe-case samples and blood from mildly ill patients during symptoms were in short supply. Patients with COVID-19 reportedly showed strongly skewed T cell receptor beta variable and joining gene usage.

TRB was amplified from about 260-540 ng of blood genomic DNA. Regarding this clonotype: Its target is not known.

The TCR was taken from a human donor who had recovered from COVID-19. The source material was blood.

The CDR3 loop reads CASRLLLGSYEQYF. The CDR3 DNA is TGCGCCAGCAGATTGCTTCTGGGGTCCTACGAGCAGTACTTC. This chain uses TRBV5-1 with TRBJ2-7; D remains unclear. V was cut by 5 bases and J by 1 base, with 13 bases left in between. The CDR3 totals 14 residues. CDR1 and CDR2 from the germline V gene are SGHRS and YFSETQ.